Shown below are 8 T cell receptor beta chains from a single sample sequenced in a study of T-cell reconstitution after alpha-beta-depleted transplantation in children. Library preparation (for TCRbeta) was performed with unique molecular identifiers. TCRdb ran MiXCR on the PCR reads and lists one entry per CDR3 protein. Of some 240,000 distinct CDR3 sequences listed, 9.7% are singletons. The sequencing used PBMCs from the stem cell graft donor, collected from the stem cell graft. All receptors derive from a human donor who donated a stem cell graft to a child with SCID.

This clonotype has a count of ten or more. CDR3 residues: CASPRSRGGYTF. In DNA, the CDR3 is TGTGCCAGCCCGAGAAGTAGGGGTGGCTACACCTTC. The rearrangement uses TRBV12-3 or TRBV12-4 and TRBJ1-2, with D perhaps matching TRBD1 (5 bases). With 8 bases removed from V and 7 bases from J, the gap between germline ends came to 14 bases. This CDR3 region has 12 residues.

This sequence joins TRBV7-8 and TRBJ2-3, with 11 positions matching TRBD2. V shed 7 bases and J 3 bases; nucleotides not matched to a gene: 9. The germline V gene has CDR1 SGHVS and CDR2 FQNEAQ. The CDR3 spans 16 residues. The CDR3 sequence is CASNILAGGRTDTQYF. The CDR3 coding sequence is TGTGCCAGCAACATTTTAGCGGGGGGGCGGACAGATACGCAGTATTTT.

At least ten counts were recorded for this clonotype. This chain connects TRBV7-8 to TRBJ2-1, with TRBD2 matching over 16 bases. CDR1 SGHVS and CDR2 FQNEAQ come from the germline V gene. The V and J ends lost 5 bases and 7 bases, in that order; junction bases with no gene match: 8. This CDR3 has 17 residues. CDR3 protein: CASSPGTSGGASNEQFF. CDR3 coding DNA: TGTGCCAGCAGCCCCGGGACTAGCGGGGGGGCCTCTAATGAGCAGTTCTTC.

This clonotype has ten or more counts. V and J are TRBV30 and TRBJ2-3, with D tentatively TRBD1 (6 bases). The CDR3 is made up of 12 amino acids. The V gene lost 2 bases and the J gene lost 4 bases, with 7 bases spanning the gap. The germline gives CDR1 GTSNPN, CDR2 SVGIG (reference sequence). The CDR3 bases are TGTGCCTGGAGTTGGGGGCCAGATACGCAGTATTTT. This translates into CAWSWGPDTQYF.

In this sample, this clonotype turned up many times. The chain has TRBV2 and TRBJ1-5; TRBD1 is a possible D gene (5 bases). The CDR3 spans 14 residues. The germline gives CDR1 SNHLY, CDR2 FYNNEI. V was trimmed by 4 bases and J by 4 bases, leaving 11 bases between them. The CDR3 DNA is TGTGCCAGCAGTGGGGGGGGAGGTAATCAGCCCCAGCATTTT. Residues: CASSGGGGNQPQHF.

This clonotype occurred many times. The chain links TRBV2 to TRBJ1-3, with no clear D. The CDR3 runs 13 residues. Per germline, CDR1 SNHLY and CDR2 FYNNEI. Trimming pared 6 bases from V and 0 bases from J, leaving 6 bases between. The CDR3 DNA is TGTGCCAGCAGCGGTTTCTCTGGAAACACCATATATTTT. Protein product: CASSGFSGNTIYF.

This clonotype was recorded many times. This chain uses TRBV11-2 with TRBJ2-2; 9 bases map to TRBD1. V was pared by 5 bases and J by 5 bases, with 3 bases of the junction left unmatched. The CDR3 has 14 residues. CDR1 is SGHAT, CDR2 FQNNGV, per germline. CDR3 nucleotides: TGTGCCAGCAGCCGGGACAGGGTGACCGGGGAGCTGTTTTTT. Its translation: CASSRDRVTGELFF.

This clonotype appeared many times. This chain uses TRBV5-1 with TRBJ1-3; D may be TRBD1 (6 bases). Germline V gene lookup returns CDR1 SGHRS and CDR2 YFSETQ. The length of the CDR3 is 16 residues. V dropped 6 bases and J dropped 0 bases, with 16 bases sitting between them. The CDR3 region has the DNA TGCGCCAGCACCTGGGGGCACGGGGGCTCTGGAAACACCATATATTTT. Residues: CASTWGHGGSGNTIYF.